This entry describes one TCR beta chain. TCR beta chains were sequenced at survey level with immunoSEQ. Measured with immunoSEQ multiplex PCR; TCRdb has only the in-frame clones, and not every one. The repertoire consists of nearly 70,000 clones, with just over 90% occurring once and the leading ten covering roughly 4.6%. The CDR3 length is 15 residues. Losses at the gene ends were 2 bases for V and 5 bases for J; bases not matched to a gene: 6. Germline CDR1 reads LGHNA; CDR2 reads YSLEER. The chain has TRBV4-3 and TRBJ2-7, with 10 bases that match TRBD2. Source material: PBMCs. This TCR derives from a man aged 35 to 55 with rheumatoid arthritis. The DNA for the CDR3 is TGCGCCAGCAGCCAAAAGCGGGAGGGCCTGGACGAGCAGTACTTC. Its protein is CASSQKREGLDEQYF.